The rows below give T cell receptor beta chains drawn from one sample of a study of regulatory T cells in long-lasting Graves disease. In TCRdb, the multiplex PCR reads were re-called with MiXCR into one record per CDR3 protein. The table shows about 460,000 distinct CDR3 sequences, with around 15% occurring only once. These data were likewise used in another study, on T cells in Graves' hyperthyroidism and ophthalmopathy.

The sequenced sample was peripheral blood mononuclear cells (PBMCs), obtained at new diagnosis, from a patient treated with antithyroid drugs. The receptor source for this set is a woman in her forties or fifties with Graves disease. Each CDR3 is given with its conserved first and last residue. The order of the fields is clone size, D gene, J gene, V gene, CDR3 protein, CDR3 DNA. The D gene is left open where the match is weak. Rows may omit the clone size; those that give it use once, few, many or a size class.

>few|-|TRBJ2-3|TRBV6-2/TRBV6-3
CASTAADASSTDTQYF
TGTGCCAGCACCGCAGCGGACGCATCTAGCACAGATACGCAGTATTTT
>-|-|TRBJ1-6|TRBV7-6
CASSLDRTALHF
TGTGCCAGCAGCTTAGATCGGACAGCACTCCACTTT
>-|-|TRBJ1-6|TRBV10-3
CAISESTGSNSPLHF
TGTGCCATCAGTGAGTCAACAGGGTCTAATTCACCCCTCCACTTT
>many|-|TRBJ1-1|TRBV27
CASSLVEGRNTEAFF
TGTGCCAGCAGTTTAGTTGAAGGGAGGAACACTGAAGCTTTCTTT
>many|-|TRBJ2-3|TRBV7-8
CASSYRQLTDTQYF
TGTGCCAGCAGCTACAGACAGCTCACAGATACGCAGTATTTT
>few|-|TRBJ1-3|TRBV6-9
CASSYTAASSGNTIYF
TGTGCCAGCAGTTACACCGCGGCCTCTTCTGGAAACACCATATATTTT
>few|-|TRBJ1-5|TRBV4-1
CASSQELVSNQPQHF
TGCGCCAGCAGCCAAGAGCTGGTAAGCAATCAGCCCCAGCATTTT
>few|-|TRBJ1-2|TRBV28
CASSPGAGVGCGYTF
TGTGCCAGCAGTCCCGGAGCGGGGGTGGGCTGTGGCTACACCTTC
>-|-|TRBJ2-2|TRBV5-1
CASSLDEWERVTGELFF
TGCGCCAGCAGCTTGGACGAGTGGGAGCGCGTAACCGGGGAGCTGTTTTTT
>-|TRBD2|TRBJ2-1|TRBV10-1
CASSDSGINEQFF
TGCGCCAGCAGTGATAGCGGGATTAATGAGCAGTTCTTC
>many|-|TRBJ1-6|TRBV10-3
CAITGQTDSPLHF
TGTGCCATCACAGGACAGACGGATTCACCCCTCCACTTT
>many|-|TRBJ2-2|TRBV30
CAWSVLRRTSYFTGELFF
TGTGCCTGGAGTGTACTAAGGAGAACCAGTTACTTCACCGGGGAGCTGTTTTTT
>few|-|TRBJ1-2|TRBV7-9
CASSLGGKLSNYGYTF
TGTGCCAGCAGCTTAGGAGGAAAACTATCTAACTATGGCTACACCTTC
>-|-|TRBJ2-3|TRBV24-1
CATSDFRGQADTQYF
TGTGCCACCAGTGATTTTCGGGGGCAGGCAGATACGCAGTATTTT
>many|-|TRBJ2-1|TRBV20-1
CSASGPQRLRFYNEQFF
TGCAGTGCTAGCGGACCTCAGCGGCTCCGATTCTACAATGAGCAGTTCTTC
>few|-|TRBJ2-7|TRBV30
CAWSGPMYEQYF
TGTGCCTGGAGTGGGCCCATGTACGAGCAGTACTTC
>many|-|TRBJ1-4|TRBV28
CASKPAPGNEKLFF
TGTGCCAGCAAACCGGCCCCGGGTAATGAAAAACTGTTTTTT
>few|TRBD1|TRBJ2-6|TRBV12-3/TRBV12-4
CASSPRTGISGANVLTF
TGTGCCAGCAGCCCCCGGACAGGCATCTCTGGGGCCAACGTCCTGACTTTC
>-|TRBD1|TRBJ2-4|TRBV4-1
CASSQDREGQGSWVDIQYF
TGCGCCAGCAGCCAAGATCGTGAAGGACAGGGATCATGGGTGGACATTCAGTACTTC
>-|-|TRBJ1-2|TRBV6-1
CASRPWADHGYTF
TGTGCCAGCAGGCCCTGGGCGGACCATGGCTACACCTTC
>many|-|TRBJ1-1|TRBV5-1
CASSLEPTQGDTEAFF
TGCGCCAGCAGCTTGGAGCCGACCCAGGGTGACACTGAAGCTTTCTTT
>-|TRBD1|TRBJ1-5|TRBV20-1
CSARRQGWANQPQHF
TGCAGTGCTAGGAGACAGGGATGGGCCAATCAGCCCCAGCATTTT
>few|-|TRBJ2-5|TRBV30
CAWNVGRERETQYF
TGTGCCTGGAATGTCGGCAGGGAGCGAGAGACCCAGTACTTC
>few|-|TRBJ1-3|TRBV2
CASSDGVSGNTIYF
TGTGCCAGCAGTGATGGTGTCTCTGGAAACACCATATATTTT
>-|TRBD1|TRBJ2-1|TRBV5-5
CASSFWARTGNFNEQFF
TGTGCCAGCAGCTTCTGGGCCCGGACAGGGAACTTCAATGAGCAGTTCTTC
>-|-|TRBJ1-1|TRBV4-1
CASSLNGVNTEAFF
TGCGCCAGCAGCCTCAATGGGGTGAACACTGAAGCTTTCTTT
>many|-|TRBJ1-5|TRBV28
CASAPLTATGLSNQPQHF
TGTGCCAGCGCCCCCCTAACCGCGACAGGACTTAGCAATCAGCCCCAGCATTTT
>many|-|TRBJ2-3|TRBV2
CASAGLAGDTQYF
TGTGCCAGCGCCGGCCTAGCCGGGGATACGCAGTATTTT
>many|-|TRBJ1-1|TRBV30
CAWAQGTEAFF
TGTGCCTGGGCTCAGGGGACTGAAGCTTTCTTT